A selection of T cell receptor beta chains follows, all from one sample in a study of cytomegalovirus exposure and HLA in healthy donors. Using immunoSEQ multiplex PCR, the repertoire was profiled, and TCRdb retains in-frame clones only, with some absent. This table has roughly 290,000 clones, approximately 90% appearing once. The specimen sequenced was PBMCs. Source of these receptors: a woman aged 18-30 years in good health and CMV-seronegative. CDR3s include the opening cysteine and the closing phenylalanine or tryptophan. D genes are given only for firm matches. A row's size may be missing; if present it is once, few, many or a size class.

j_call v_call d_call clone_size cdr3_nt cdr3_aa
TRBJ2-3 TRBV19 TRBD2 NA TGTGCCAGTACTATGACTAGCTTTCGCACAGATACGCAGTATTTT CASTMTSFRTDTQYF
TRBJ1-1 TRBV5-6 TRBD1 once TGTGCCAGCAGGTTAACCGGGACAGGGGGCTTGGACACTGAAGCTTTCTTT CASRLTGTGGLDTEAFF
TRBJ2-5 TRBV27 NA NA TGTGCCAGCAGTTTATCGGGGGGGCGTGAGACCCAGTACTTC CASSLSGGRETQYF
TRBJ1-5 TRBV15 TRBD1 once TGTGCCACCAGCAGAGGCCGACAGGGAGGCCCGGACCTTAGCAATCAGCCCCAGCATTTT CATSRGRQGGPDLSNQPQHF
TRBJ2-7 TRBV6-1 TRBD1 NA TGTGCCAGCAGTGGGGCAGGGGGAAACTACGAGCAGTACTTC CASSGAGGNYEQYF
TRBJ2-2 TRBV11-2 TRBD1 NA TGTGCCAGCAGAAAACCGGGACAGGGGAAATCCGGGGAGCTGTTTTTT CASRKPGQGKSGELFF
TRBJ1-3 TRBV28 NA NA TGTGCCAGCCACCACGTCACAGGCTCTGGAAACACCATATATTTT CASHHVTGSGNTIYF
TRBJ2-2 TRBV10-3 TRBD1 NA TGTGCCACCTATGCGGGACAGGGTTGGACCGGGGAGCTGTTTTTT CATYAGQGWTGELFF
TRBJ1-2 TRBV14 NA NA TGTGCCAGCAGCCAAGTTGGCACTAACTATGGCTACACCTTC CASSQVGTNYGYTF
TRBJ2-5 TRBV6-1 TRBD2 NA TGTGCCAGCAGCGATAGCGGGGGGCCGCAAGAGACCCAGTACTTC CASSDSGGPQETQYF
TRBJ1-6 TRBV5-5 NA NA TGTGCCAGCAGCTTGGAGGTCCGGGGTGGATCACCCCTCCACTTT CASSLEVRGGSPLHF
TRBJ2-1 TRBV29-1 NA NA TGCAGCGTTAACCGAGATTACAATGAGCAGTTCTTC CSVNRDYNEQFF
TRBJ1-2 TRBV25-1 TRBD1 once TGTGCCAGCAGCCCCCACCACAGGGGATATGGCTACACCTTC CASSPHHRGYGYTF
TRBJ2-3 TRBV11-2 NA NA TGTGCCAGCAGCTTGAACCACGGGGGGCCCACAGATACGCAGTATTTT CASSLNHGGPTDTQYF
TRBJ2-5 TRBV7-8 NA NA TGTGCCAGCAGCTTCGAAACTCACTCGTCGGGGGAGACCCAGTACTTC CASSFETHSSGETQYF
TRBJ2-2 TRBV30 NA NA TGTGCCTGGAAACAGGCTTATATGGTAACCGGGGAGCTGTTTTTT CAWKQAYMVTGELFF
TRBJ1-1 TRBV19 NA NA TGTGCCATCAGGGCCTTAGGGAACACTGAAGCTTTCTTT CAIRALGNTEAFF
TRBJ1-2 TRBV7-9 TRBD1 NA TGTTCCAGCAGCCCACGACAGGGTTTGCGTCTGTCGAACTACACCTTC CSSSPRQGLRLSNYTF
TRBJ2-7 TRBV29-1 NA few TGCAGCGTTGTGTGGGGAGGGGGGGGCGAGCAGTACTTC CSVVWGGGGEQYF
TRBJ2-7 TRBV19 NA NA TGTGCCAGTAGTTCGTCCGGTCCAGGCTCCTACGAGCAGTACTTC CASSSSGPGSYEQYF
TRBJ2-5 TRBV4-1 NA NA TGCGCCAGCAGCCTTTCCTACCGGGGTCCCCCCGAGGAGACCCAGTACTTC CASSLSYRGPPEETQYF
TRBJ1-2 TRBV23-1 NA once TGCGCCAGCAGTCATGGGGGAACTGGGGGGGGCTACACCTTC CASSHGGTGGGYTF
TRBJ2-1 TRBV9 TRBD1 NA TGTGCCAGCAGCGTATTACAGGGGGCGCGAAATGAGCAGTTCTTC CASSVLQGARNEQFF
TRBJ2-5 TRBV10-3 TRBD1 NA TGTGCCATCTCGACAGGGGACTACCAAGAGACCCAGTACTTC CAISTGDYQETQYF
TRBJ2-3 TRBV7-6 TRBD2 NA TGTGCCAGCAGCCCCAGACTAGCGGGGGGAGATACGCAGTATTTT CASSPRLAGGDTQYF
TRBJ1-2 TRBV5-5 NA NA TGTGCCAGCAGCTCCGGACAGAGATATGGCTACACCTTC CASSSGQRYGYTF
TRBJ2-1 TRBV14 TRBD2 NA TGTGCCAGCAGCCCGAACCCCCCGGGGGGTATCTACAATGAGCAGTTCTTC CASSPNPPGGIYNEQFF
TRBJ1-6 TRBV6-5 NA NA TGTGCCAGCAGTTACACGGGGACGCGGGGTCCCCTCCACTTT CASSYTGTRGPLHF
TRBJ2-7 TRBV5-1 NA few TGCGCCAGCAGCCCGAGCGGGCAGGGCTACGAGCAGTACTTC CASSPSGQGYEQYF
TRBJ1-1 TRBV10-3 TRBD1 NA TGTGCCATCAGCGACTTAAACAGGGGTGGTGGCACTGAAGCTTTCTTT CAISDLNRGGGTEAFF
TRBJ2-3 TRBV5-1 NA NA TGCGCCAGCAGCTTGGGTGGGGGGGCCGGAGCAGATACGCAGTATTTT CASSLGGGAGADTQYF
TRBJ1-5 TRBV27 NA NA TGTGCCAGCAGTTTCTATAGCAATCAGCCCCAGCATTTT CASSFYSNQPQHF
TRBJ1-1 TRBV10-1 NA NA TGCGCCAGCAGTGAGACCTCTTCCGGGAACCAAGCTTTCTTT CASSETSSGNQAFF
TRBJ1-5 TRBV29-1 TRBD1 NA TGCAGCGTTGCTTGGGGACAGAATCAGCCCCAGCATTTT CSVAWGQNQPQHF
TRBJ2-2 TRBV7-9 NA NA TGTTCCAGCAGCTTAGCTCGACCGCAGGTGAACACCGGGGAGCTGTTTTTT CSSSLARPQVNTGELFF
TRBJ1-1 TRBV7-9 NA few TGTGCCAGCAGCTTAAAGGGGCTGGGCACTGAAGCTTTCTTT CASSLKGLGTEAFF
TRBJ1-6 TRBV7-9 TRBD1 NA TGTGCCAGCAGCTTAGGGACAGGGGGCAGAGGGAATTCACCCCTCCACTTT CASSLGTGGRGNSPLHF
TRBJ2-7 TRBV19 TRBD2 few TGTGCCAGTAGTATTTCGGGGGGGCTTTACGAGCAGTACTTC CASSISGGLYEQYF
TRBJ2-5 TRBV5-4 TRBD1 NA TGTGCCAGCAGCTTTGACAGGGATAGGGAGACCCAGTACTTC CASSFDRDRETQYF
TRBJ1-3 TRBV14 NA NA TGTGCCAGCAGCCAATGGAGAATTGGAAACACCATATATTTT CASSQWRIGNTIYF